Listed below are T cell receptor beta chains from one sample, sequenced in a study of control samples from healthy donors and cancer patients. Repertoires were generated with immunoSEQ multiplex PCR, while TCRdb's copy carries only in-frame clones and drops some. The top ten hold 0.85% to 1.4% of the sample, which has 50,000 or so clones, roughly 95% seen once. Sample: blood. The receptors originated from a woman aged 18-35 years in good health. Each CDR3 is given with its conserved first and last residue. D genes are given only for firm matches. Only some rows state a clone size, as once, few, many or a class for expanded clones.

clone_size: few; v_call: TRBV5-3; j_call: TRBJ2-7; d_call: TRBD1; cdr3_nt: TGTGCCAGAAGGGAATTACAGGGGGCTTCGTACGAGCAGTACTTC; cdr3_aa: CARRELQGASYEQYF
clone_size: NA; v_call: TRBV6-6; j_call: TRBJ1-1; d_call: NA; cdr3_nt: TGTGCCAGCGCTTTCACACTGAACACTGAAGCTTTCTTT; cdr3_aa: CASAFTLNTEAFF
clone_size: NA; v_call: TRBV19; j_call: TRBJ1-6; d_call: NA; cdr3_nt: TGTGCCAGTAGGCCACTGAGCTCCTATAATTCACCCCTCCACTTT; cdr3_aa: CASRPLSSYNSPLHF
clone_size: NA; v_call: TRBV5-1; j_call: TRBJ2-5; d_call: TRBD1; cdr3_nt: TGCGCCAGCAGCGTCCGGGACAGAGAGACCCAGTACTTC; cdr3_aa: CASSVRDRETQYF
clone_size: NA; v_call: TRBV6-2/TRBV6-3; j_call: TRBJ2-1; d_call: NA; cdr3_nt: TGTGCCAGCAGTTACTCTCTGGTCCGTGAGCAGTTCTTC; cdr3_aa: CASSYSLVREQFF
clone_size: few; v_call: TRBV2; j_call: TRBJ1-6; d_call: NA; cdr3_nt: TGTGCCAGCAGTCGACAGGATAATTCACCCCTCCACTTT; cdr3_aa: CASSRQDNSPLHF
clone_size: NA; v_call: TRBV7-3; j_call: TRBJ2-5; d_call: NA; cdr3_nt: TGTGCCAGCAGCTTGGGGGGCCAAGAGACCCAGTACTTC; cdr3_aa: CASSLGGQETQYF
clone_size: NA; v_call: TRBV29-1; j_call: TRBJ1-1; d_call: TRBD1; cdr3_nt: TGCAGCGTTGTAATGGGACAGGGGGCGGGAGGTGAAGCTTTCTTT; cdr3_aa: CSVVMGQGAGGEAFF
clone_size: NA; v_call: TRBV28; j_call: TRBJ2-7; d_call: NA; cdr3_nt: TGTGCCAGCAGGTCTCAACCTCGCGAGCAGTACTTC; cdr3_aa: CASRSQPREQYF
clone_size: NA; v_call: TRBV6-6; j_call: TRBJ1-5; d_call: NA; cdr3_nt: TGTGCCAGCAGGTTAACAGGAACAACGAGCAATCAGCCCCAGCATTTT; cdr3_aa: CASRLTGTTSNQPQHF
clone_size: NA; v_call: TRBV28; j_call: TRBJ1-2; d_call: NA; cdr3_nt: TGTGCCAGCAGTCCCCTACAGGTTCTCGTGGATTCTGGCTACACCTTC; cdr3_aa: CASSPLQVLVDSGYTF
clone_size: NA; v_call: TRBV9; j_call: TRBJ1-1; d_call: NA; cdr3_nt: TGTGCCAGCAGCGTAGTCTCTAACACTGAAGCTTTCTTT; cdr3_aa: CASSVVSNTEAFF